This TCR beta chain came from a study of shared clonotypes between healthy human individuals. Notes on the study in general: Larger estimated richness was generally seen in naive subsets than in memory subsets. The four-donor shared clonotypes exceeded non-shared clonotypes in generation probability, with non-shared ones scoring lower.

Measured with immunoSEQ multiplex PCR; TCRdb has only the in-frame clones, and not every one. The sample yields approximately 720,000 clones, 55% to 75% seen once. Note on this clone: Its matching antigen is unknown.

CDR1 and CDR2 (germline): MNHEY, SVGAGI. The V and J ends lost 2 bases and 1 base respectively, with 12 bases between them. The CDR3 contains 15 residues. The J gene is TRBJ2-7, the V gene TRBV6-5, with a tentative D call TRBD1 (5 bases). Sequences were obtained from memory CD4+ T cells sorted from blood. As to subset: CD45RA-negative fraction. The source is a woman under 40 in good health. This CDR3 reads CASSYERAGSYEQYF. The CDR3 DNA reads TGTGCCAGCAGTTACGAACGGGCAGGGTCCTACGAGCAGTACTTC.